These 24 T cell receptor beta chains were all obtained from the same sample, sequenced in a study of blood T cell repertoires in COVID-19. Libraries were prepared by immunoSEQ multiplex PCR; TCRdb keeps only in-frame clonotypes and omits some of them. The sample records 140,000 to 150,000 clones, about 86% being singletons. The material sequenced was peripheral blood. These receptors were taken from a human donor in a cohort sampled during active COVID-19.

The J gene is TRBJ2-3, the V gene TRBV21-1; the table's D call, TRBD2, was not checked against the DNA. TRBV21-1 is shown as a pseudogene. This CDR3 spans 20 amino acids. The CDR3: CASSPLCASGRDYRGDTQYF. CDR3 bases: TGTGCCAGCAGCCCCCTTTGCGCTAGCGGGAGGGACTACCGGGGAGATACGCAGTATTTT.

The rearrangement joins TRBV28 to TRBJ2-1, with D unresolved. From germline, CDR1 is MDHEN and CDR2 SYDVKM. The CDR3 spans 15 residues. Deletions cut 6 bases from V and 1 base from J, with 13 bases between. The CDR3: CASSPTGLSYNEQFF. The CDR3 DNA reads TGTGCCAGCAGCCCTACCGGGTTATCCTACAATGAGCAGTTCTTC.

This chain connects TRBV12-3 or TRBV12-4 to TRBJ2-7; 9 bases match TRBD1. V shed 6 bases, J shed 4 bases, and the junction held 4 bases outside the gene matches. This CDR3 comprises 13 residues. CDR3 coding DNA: TGTGCCAGCAGACGGACAGGGGCATACGAGCAGTACTTC. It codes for CASRRTGAYEQYF.

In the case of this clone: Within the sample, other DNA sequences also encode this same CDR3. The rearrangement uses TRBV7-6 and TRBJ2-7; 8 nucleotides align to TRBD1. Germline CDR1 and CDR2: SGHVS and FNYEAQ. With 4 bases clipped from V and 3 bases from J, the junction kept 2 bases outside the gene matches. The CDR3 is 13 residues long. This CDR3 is CASSSTGGYEQYF. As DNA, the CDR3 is TGTGCCAGCAGCTCTACAGGGGGCTACGAGCAGTACTTC.

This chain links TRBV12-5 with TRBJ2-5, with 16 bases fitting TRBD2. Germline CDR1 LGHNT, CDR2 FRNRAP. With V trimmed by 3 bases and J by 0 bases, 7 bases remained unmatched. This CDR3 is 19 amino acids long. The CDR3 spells CASGFQGLAGGPYQETQYF. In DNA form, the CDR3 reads TGTGCTAGTGGTTTCCAGGGACTAGCGGGAGGGCCTTACCAAGAGACCCAGTACTTC. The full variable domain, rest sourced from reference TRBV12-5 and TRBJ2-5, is DARVTQTPRHKVTEMGQEVTMRCQPILGHNTVFWYRQTMMQGLELLAYFRNRAPLDDSGMPKDRFSAEMPDATLATLKIQPSEPRDSAVYFCASGFQGLAGGPYQETQYFGPGTRLLVL.

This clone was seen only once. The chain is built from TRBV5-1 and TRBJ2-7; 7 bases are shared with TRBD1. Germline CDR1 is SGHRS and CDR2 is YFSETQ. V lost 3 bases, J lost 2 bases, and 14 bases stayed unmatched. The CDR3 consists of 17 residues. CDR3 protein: CASSSLPQGVSTYEQYF. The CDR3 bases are TGCGCCAGCAGCTCTTTACCTCAGGGGGTTTCGACCTACGAGCAGTACTTC.

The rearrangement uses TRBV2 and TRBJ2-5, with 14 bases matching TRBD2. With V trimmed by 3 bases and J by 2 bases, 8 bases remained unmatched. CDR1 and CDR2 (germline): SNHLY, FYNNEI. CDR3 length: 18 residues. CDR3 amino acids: CASSEDRGTSGGQETQYF. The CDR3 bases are TGTGCCAGCAGTGAGGACCGCGGGACTAGCGGGGGACAAGAGACCCAGTACTTC.

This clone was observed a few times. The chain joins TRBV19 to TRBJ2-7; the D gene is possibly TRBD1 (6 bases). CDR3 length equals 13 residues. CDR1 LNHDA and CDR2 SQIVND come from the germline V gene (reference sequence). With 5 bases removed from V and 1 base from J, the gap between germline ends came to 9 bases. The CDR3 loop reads CASSGQRSYEQYF. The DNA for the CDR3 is TGTGCCAGTAGTGGACAGAGATCCTACGAGCAGTACTTC. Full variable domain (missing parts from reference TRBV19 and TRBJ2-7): DGGITQSPKYLFRKEGQNVTLSCEQNLNHDAMYWYRQDPGQGLRLIYYSQIVNDFQKGDIAEGYSVSREKKESFPLTVTSAQKNPTAFYLCASSGQRSYEQYFGPGTRLTVT.

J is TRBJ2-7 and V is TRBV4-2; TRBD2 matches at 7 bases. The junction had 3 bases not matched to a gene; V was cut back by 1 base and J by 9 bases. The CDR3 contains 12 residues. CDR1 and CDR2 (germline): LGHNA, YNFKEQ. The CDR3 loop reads CASSQGGGGQYF. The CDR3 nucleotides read TGTGCCAGCAGCCAAGGTGGGGGGGGGCAGTACTTC.

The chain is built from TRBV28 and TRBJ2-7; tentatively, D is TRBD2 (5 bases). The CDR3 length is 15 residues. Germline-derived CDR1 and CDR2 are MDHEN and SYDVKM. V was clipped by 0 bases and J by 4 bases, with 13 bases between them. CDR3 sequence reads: CASSLWRFSGYEQYF. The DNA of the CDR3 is TGTGCCAGCAGTTTATGGCGATTCTCGGGGTACGAGCAGTACTTC.

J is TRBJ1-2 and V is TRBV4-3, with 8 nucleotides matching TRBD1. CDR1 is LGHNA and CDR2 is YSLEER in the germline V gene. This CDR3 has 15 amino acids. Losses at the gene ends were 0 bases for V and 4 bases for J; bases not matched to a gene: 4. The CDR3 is CASSQEIGQGYGYTF. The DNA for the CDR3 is TGCGCCAGCAGCCAAGAGATCGGACAGGGCTATGGCTACACCTTC.

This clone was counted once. The CDR3 sequence is CASSPSTGVNSPLHF. CDR3 in DNA: TGTGCCAGCAGTCCATCGACAGGGGTGAATTCACCCCTCCACTTT. The chain links TRBV28 to TRBJ1-6; 8 bases fit TRBD1. Unmatched junction bases numbered 7, after V lost 5 bases and J lost 7 bases. This CDR3 region has 15 residues. Germline loops: CDR1 MDHEN, CDR2 SYDVKM.

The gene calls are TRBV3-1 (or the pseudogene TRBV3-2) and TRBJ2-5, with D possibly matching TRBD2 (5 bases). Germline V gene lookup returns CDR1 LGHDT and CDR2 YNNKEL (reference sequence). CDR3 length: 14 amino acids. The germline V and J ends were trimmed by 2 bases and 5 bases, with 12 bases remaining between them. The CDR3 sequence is CASSQRGMTETQYF. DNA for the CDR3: TGTGCCAGCAGCCAAAGAGGGATGACGGAGACCCAGTACTTC.

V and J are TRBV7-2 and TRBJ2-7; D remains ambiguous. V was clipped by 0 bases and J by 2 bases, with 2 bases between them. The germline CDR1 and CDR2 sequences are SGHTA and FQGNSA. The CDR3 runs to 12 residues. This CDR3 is CASSLATYEQYF. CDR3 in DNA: TGTGCCAGCAGCTTAGCCACCTACGAGCAGTACTTC.

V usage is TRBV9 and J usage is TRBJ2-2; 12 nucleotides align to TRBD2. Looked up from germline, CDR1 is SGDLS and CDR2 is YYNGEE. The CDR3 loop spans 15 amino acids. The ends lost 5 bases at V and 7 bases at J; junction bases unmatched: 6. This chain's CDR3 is CASSYTSGRFGELFF. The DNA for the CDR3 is TGTGCCAGCAGTTATACTAGCGGGAGGTTCGGGGAGCTGTTTTTT.

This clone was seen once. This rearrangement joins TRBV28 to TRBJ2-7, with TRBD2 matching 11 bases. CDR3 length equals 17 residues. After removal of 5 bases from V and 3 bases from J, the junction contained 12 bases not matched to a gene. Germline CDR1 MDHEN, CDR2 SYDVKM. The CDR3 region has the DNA TGTGCCAGCAGTCCAACTAGCGGGAGCTACCCCAACTACGAGCAGTACTTC. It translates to CASSPTSGSYPNYEQYF.

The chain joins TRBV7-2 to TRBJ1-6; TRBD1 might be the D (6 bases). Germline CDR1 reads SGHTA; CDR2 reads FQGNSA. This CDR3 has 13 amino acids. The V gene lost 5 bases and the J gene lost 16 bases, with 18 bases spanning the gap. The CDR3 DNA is TGTGCCAGCAGCCCTGGGGGCAGGACGGCGCTCCACTTT. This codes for CASSPGGRTALHF.

CDR3 nucleotides: TGCGCCAGCAGCTCAGGTATCGGTGGGCAGAGAACAGATACGCAGTATTTT. This sequence encodes CASSSGIGGQRTDTQYF. V is TRBV5-1 and J is TRBJ2-3; no firm D call. From germline, CDR1 is SGHRS and CDR2 YFSETQ. The length of the CDR3 is 17 residues. Trimming took 3 bases from V and 3 from J, leaving 20 bases between them.

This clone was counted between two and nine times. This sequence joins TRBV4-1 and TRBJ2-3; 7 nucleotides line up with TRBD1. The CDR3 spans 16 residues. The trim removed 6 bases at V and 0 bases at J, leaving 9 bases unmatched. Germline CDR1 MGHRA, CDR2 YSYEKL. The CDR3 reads CASSRAGTASTDTQYF. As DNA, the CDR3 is TGCGCCAGCAGTCGTGCCGGGACAGCTAGCACAGATACGCAGTATTTT.

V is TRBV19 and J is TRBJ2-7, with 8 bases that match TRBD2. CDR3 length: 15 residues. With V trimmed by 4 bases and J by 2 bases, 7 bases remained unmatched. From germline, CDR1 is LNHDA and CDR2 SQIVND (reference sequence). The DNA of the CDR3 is TGTGCCAGTAGTACCGATAGCGGGATAACCTACGAGCAGTACTTC. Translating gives CASSTDSGITYEQYF.

The CDR3, as DNA: TGTGCCAGCAGTTACGAGGACAGGGGGGTCGCTTTCTTT. Its translation: CASSYEDRGVAFF. The V and J genes are TRBV6-5 and TRBJ1-1; TRBD1 matches at 10 bases. The CDR3 spans 13 residues. Germline V CDR1 and CDR2: MNHEY, SVGAGI. V lost 2 bases, J lost 11 bases, and 5 bases stayed unmatched.

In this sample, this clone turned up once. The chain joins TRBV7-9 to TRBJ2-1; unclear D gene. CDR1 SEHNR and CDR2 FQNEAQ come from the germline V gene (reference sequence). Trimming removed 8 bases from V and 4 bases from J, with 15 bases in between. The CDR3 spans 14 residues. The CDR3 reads CASLWSSRYNEQFF. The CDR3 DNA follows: TGTGCCAGCTTGTGGAGTTCAAGATACAATGAGCAGTTCTTC.

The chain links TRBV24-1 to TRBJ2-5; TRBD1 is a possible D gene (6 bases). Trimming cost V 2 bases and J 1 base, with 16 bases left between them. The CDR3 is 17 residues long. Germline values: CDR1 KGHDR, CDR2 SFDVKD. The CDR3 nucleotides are TGTGCCACCAGTGATTCCCCCCGCAGGGGACCCCAAGAGACCCAGTACTTC. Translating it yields CATSDSPRRGPQETQYF.

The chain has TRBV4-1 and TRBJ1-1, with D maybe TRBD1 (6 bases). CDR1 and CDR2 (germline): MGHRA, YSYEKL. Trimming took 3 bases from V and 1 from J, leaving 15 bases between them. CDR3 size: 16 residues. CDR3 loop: CASSQADRFANTEAFF. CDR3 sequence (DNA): TGCGCCAGCAGCCAGGCAGACAGGTTCGCGAACACTGAAGCTTTCTTT.